Listed below are T cell receptor beta chains from one sample, sequenced in a study of T-cell reconstitution after alpha-beta-depleted transplantation in children. TCRdb ran MiXCR on the PCR reads and lists one entry per CDR3 protein. The sample yields over 90,000 distinct CDR3 sequences, roughly 6% seen once. Sequences were derived from PBMCs, mostly from graft donor cells, sampled 60 days after TCRalphabeta/CD19-depleted stem cell transplant. These receptors came from a female patient aged 2 to 10 who had a stem cell transplant for Fanconi anemia, so the T cells may come from the graft donor. Each CDR3 is given with its conserved first and last residue. The D gene is left open where the match is weak. Clone size is given for some rows only: seen once, a few or many times, or a class if the clone is expanded.

clone size | J gene | D gene | V gene | CDR3 DNA | CDR3 protein
many | TRBJ2-3 | NA | TRBV18 | TGTGCCAGCTCACCAACGATCACAGCTACCTCTACAGATACGCAGTATTTT | CASSPTITATSTDTQYF
few | TRBJ1-2 | NA | TRBV7-9 | TGTGCCAGCAGCTTAGGAATGTTTGAGAGTAGGGGCCGCGGCTACACCTTC | CASSLGMFESRGRGYTF
many | TRBJ2-5 | TRBD1 | TRBV12-3/TRBV12-4 | TGTGCCAGCACCCCGGACAGGGCGGATAGAAAGACCCAGTACTTC | CASTPDRADRKTQYF
few | TRBJ1-1 | NA | TRBV6-1 | TGTGCCAGCAGGGACGGACCCATGAACACTGAAGCTTTCTTT | CASRDGPMNTEAFF
many | TRBJ2-7 | TRBD1 | TRBV27 | TGTGCCAGCAGTTACCGGGGACAGGGGGGTTACGAGCAGTACTTC | CASSYRGQGGYEQYF
many | TRBJ2-1 | TRBD2 | TRBV6-2/TRBV6-3 | TGTGCCAGCAGGTCCCGTTTGGGACTAGCGGCCTCCTACAATGAGCAGTTCTTC | CASRSRLGLAASYNEQFF
many | TRBJ2-2 | TRBD2 | TRBV12-3/TRBV12-4 | TGTGCCAGCAGTTTGTTAGCGGGAGTACGAGGGGAGCTGTTTTTT | CASSLLAGVRGELFF
NA | TRBJ2-7 | TRBD2 | TRBV11-2 | TGTGCCAGCAGCCCGTGGACTAGCGGGGGCTACGAGCAGTACTTC | CASSPWTSGGYEQYF
few | TRBJ1-1 | NA | TRBV7-2 | TGTGCCAGCAGCCTGACCAGGGAAAACGGGGAAGCTTTCTTT | CASSLTRENGEAFF
many | TRBJ1-4 | NA | TRBV2 | TGTGCCAGCACTGGGGCGGATGAAAAACTGTTTTTT | CASTGADEKLFF
many | TRBJ2-6 | NA | TRBV12-3/TRBV12-4 | TGTGCCAGCGGGCCGTCAGAGGCTGGGGCCAACGTCCTGACTTTC | CASGPSEAGANVLTF
many | TRBJ2-1 | TRBD2 | TRBV20-1 | TGCAGTGCTAGAGATTGGGGGGGTGGGCCTATCAATGAGCAGTTCTTC | CSARDWGGGPINEQFF
many | TRBJ2-3 | NA | TRBV12-3/TRBV12-4 | TGTGCCAGCGAATTGAGGGGGGTAACGCAGTATTTT | CASELRGVTQYF
few | TRBJ2-5 | NA | TRBV18 | TGTGCCAGCTCACCTGGGACCGTCTCCAGGCGAGAGTACTTC | CASSPGTVSRREYF
many | TRBJ1-1 | NA | TRBV18 | TGTGCCAGCTCTCCTCAAAACCCCGTGAACACTGAAGCTTTCTTT | CASSPQNPVNTEAFF
few | TRBJ1-4 | TRBD1 | TRBV30 | TGTGCCTGGAGGAGGGACAGGGGTAATGAAAAACTGTTTTTT | CAWRRDRGNEKLFF
many | TRBJ2-7 | TRBD1 | TRBV4-1 | TGCGCCAGCAGCCCCGGGACAGGCCGATGGGAGCAGTACTTC | CASSPGTGRWEQYF
many | TRBJ2-3 | TRBD2 | TRBV7-8 | TGTGCCAGCAGCTTTCTCCTAGCGGGAGGGACAGATACGCAGTATTTT | CASSFLLAGGTDTQYF
many | TRBJ2-1 | NA | TRBV30 | TGTGCCTGGAGTGTATGGGAGATGGATGAGCAGTTCTTC | CAWSVWEMDEQFF
few | TRBJ2-7 | NA | TRBV7-8 | TGTGCCAGCAGCTTAGTAGGCGGTCCCTACGAGCAGTACTTC | CASSLVGGPYEQYF
many | TRBJ2-4 | TRBD2 | TRBV29-1 | TGCAGCGTCCGAACGGGGGGAAACATTCAGTACTTC | CSVRTGGNIQYF
NA | TRBJ2-5 | TRBD1 | TRBV20-1 | TGCAGTGCTTATTTGATACAGGGGGGTCCCCAAGAGACCCAGTACTTC | CSAYLIQGGPQETQYF
many | TRBJ2-5 | NA | TRBV28 | TGTGCCAGCAGTCGGTCTTGGGGGCTTGAGACCCAGTACTTC | CASSRSWGLETQYF
many | TRBJ2-4 | NA | TRBV28 | TGTGCCAGCAGTTTCTGGCTCTCCGGAGCCAAAAACATTCAGTACTTC | CASSFWLSGAKNIQYF
many | TRBJ2-1 | NA | TRBV28 | TGTGCCAGCAGTTCAGGGACCTACAATGAGCAGTTCTTC | CASSSGTYNEQFF
many | TRBJ2-5 | NA | TRBV12-3/TRBV12-4 | TGTGCCACCATTAGCGGAAACCTCCAAGAGACCCAGTACTTC | CATISGNLQETQYF
few | TRBJ1-3 | NA | TRBV30 | TGTGCCTGGAGACAGGTCGGGAGCTCTGGAAACACCATATATTTT | CAWRQVGSSGNTIYF
NA | TRBJ1-5 | NA | TRBV12-3/TRBV12-4 | TGTGCCAGCAGTTCAAACCGTCAGGGCTCCCCCTTCAATCAGCCCCAGCATTTT | CASSSNRQGSPFNQPQHF
many | TRBJ2-7 | NA | TRBV2 | TGTGCCAGCTTAAGGGGCAGAACCTACGAGCAGTACTTC | CASLRGRTYEQYF
many | TRBJ2-3 | NA | TRBV7-9 | TGTGCCAGCAGCTTAGGCACCCCTGAAGATACGCAGTATTTT | CASSLGTPEDTQYF
many | TRBJ2-1 | TRBD2 | TRBV20-1 | TGCAGTACCGGGACTAGCGGGGGGTACAATGAGCAGTTCTTC | CSTGTSGGYNEQFF
many | TRBJ2-7 | NA | TRBV20-1 | TGCAGTGCTAGTAGGGGTGGGGGCCGCTCCTACGAGCAGTACTTC | CSASRGGGRSYEQYF
few | TRBJ2-5 | TRBD1 | TRBV20-1 | TGCAGTGCTAGCCCCCCAGGGGGCGAAGAGACCCAGTACTTC | CSASPPGGEETQYF
many | TRBJ2-3 | TRBD2 | TRBV20-1 | TGCAGTGCGGTCCCTAGCGGGCGCACAGATACGCAGTATTTT | CSAVPSGRTDTQYF
many | TRBJ2-7 | NA | TRBV27 | TGTGCCAGCAGACAAACCTACAGGCTATTCTACGAGCAGTACTTC | CASRQTYRLFYEQYF
NA | TRBJ2-7 | TRBD2 | TRBV15 | TGTGCCACCAGCAGAGAGGGCGGGAGCTCCTACGAGCAGTACTTC | CATSREGGSSYEQYF
many | TRBJ1-2 | NA | TRBV12-3/TRBV12-4 | TGTGCCAGCAGCCCAGGGGAGGACTATGGCTACACCTTC | CASSPGEDYGYTF
many | TRBJ2-6 | TRBD1 | TRBV20-1 | TGCAGTGCTAGCCGGGACAGGGGAGCTGGGGCCAACGTCCTGACTTTC | CSASRDRGAGANVLTF
many | TRBJ2-1 | TRBD2 | TRBV5-1 | TGCGCCAGCAGGGGGGGACTAGCGGGAGGGCCGTACAATGAGCAGTTCTTC | CASRGGLAGGPYNEQFF
many | TRBJ2-3 | TRBD2 | TRBV20-1 | TGCAGTGCATCCGGCACCGGGACTAGTCTCACAGATACGCAGTATTTT | CSASGTGTSLTDTQYF
NA | TRBJ2-5 | NA | TRBV12-3/TRBV12-4 | TGTGCCAGCAGCAACTGGGAGACCCAGTACTTC | CASSNWETQYF
NA | TRBJ2-7 | TRBD1 | TRBV2 | TGTGCCAGCAGTGGGACAGGGAGGCCCTACGAGCAGTACTTC | CASSGTGRPYEQYF
many | TRBJ2-3 | TRBD2 | TRBV5-1 | TGCGCCAGCAGCTTAGGGGGAACTAGCGGGATTCGGGCCAATACGCAGTATTTT | CASSLGGTSGIRANTQYF
many | TRBJ1-2 | NA | TRBV29-1 | TGCAGCGTTGGGAGAGTTAACTATGGCTACACCTTC | CSVGRVNYGYTF
few | TRBJ1-6 | NA | TRBV12-3/TRBV12-4 | TGTGCCAGCAGTTTAATTCCGGGGGATTCACCCCTCCACTTT | CASSLIPGDSPLHF
many | TRBJ2-7 | TRBD1 | TRBV25-1 | TGTGCCAGCAGTGATGCGGACAGGGGCTACGAGCAGTACTTC | CASSDADRGYEQYF
many | TRBJ1-1 | TRBD1 | TRBV20-1 | TGCAGTGCGATAGGACAGGTCACTGAAGCTTTCTTT | CSAIGQVTEAFF